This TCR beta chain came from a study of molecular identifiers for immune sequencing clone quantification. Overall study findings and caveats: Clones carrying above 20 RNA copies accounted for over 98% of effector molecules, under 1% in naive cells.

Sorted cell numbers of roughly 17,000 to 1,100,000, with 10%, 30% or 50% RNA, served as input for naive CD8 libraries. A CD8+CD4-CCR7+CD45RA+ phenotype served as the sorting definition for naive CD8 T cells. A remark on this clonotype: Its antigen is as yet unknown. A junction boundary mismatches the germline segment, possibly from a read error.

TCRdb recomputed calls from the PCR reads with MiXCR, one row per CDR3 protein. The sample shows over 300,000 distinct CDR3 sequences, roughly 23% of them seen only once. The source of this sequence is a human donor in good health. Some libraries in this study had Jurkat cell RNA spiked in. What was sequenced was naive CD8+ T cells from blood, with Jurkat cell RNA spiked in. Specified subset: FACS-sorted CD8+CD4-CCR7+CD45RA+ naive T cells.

The CDR3 DNA reads TGCAGCGTGGACAGGGATGGGTCGAACACTGACGCTCTCTTT. Amino acid sequence: CSVDRDGSNTDALF. This sequence joins TRBV29-1 and TRBJ1-1; 8 bases align to TRBD1. Germline V gives CDR1 SQVTM, CDR2 ANQGSEA. The CDR3 runs to 14 residues. Filled out from reference TRBV29-1 and TRBJ1-1, the complete variable domain reads SAVISQKPSRDICQRGTSLTIQCQVDSQVTMMFWYRQQPGQSLTLIATANQGSEATYESGFVIDKFPISRPNLTFSTLTVSNMSPEDSSIYLCSVDRDGSNTDALFGQGTRLTVV.